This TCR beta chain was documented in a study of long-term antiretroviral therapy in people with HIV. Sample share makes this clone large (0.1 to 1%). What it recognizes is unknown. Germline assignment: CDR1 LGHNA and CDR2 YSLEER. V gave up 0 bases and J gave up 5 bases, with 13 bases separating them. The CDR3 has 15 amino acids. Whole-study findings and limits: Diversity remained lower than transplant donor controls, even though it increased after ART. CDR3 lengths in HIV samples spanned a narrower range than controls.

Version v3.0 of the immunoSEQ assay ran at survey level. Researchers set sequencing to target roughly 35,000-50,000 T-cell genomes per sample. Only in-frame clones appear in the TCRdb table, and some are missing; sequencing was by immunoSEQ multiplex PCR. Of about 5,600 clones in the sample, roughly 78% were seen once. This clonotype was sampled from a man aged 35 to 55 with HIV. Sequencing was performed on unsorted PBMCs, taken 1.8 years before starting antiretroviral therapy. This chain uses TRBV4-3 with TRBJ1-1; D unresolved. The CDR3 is CASSQDKGVRTEAFF. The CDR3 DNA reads TGCGCCAGCAGCCAAGATAAGGGAGTGAGAACTGAAGCTTTCTTT.